The 3 T cell receptor beta chains below were found in one sample sequenced in a study of shared clonotypes between healthy human individuals. The repertoire was sequenced with immunoSEQ multiplex PCR; TCRdb's copy has only in-frame clones and lacks some. Of more than 1.2 million clones listed, 97% to 99% are singletons. The sequenced material came from naive CD4+ T cells sorted from blood. Specified subset: CD45RA+ positively selected. The receptors stem from a man aged 30 to 39 in good health.

V is TRBV5-1 and J is TRBJ2-2; no firm D call. V was clipped by 3 bases and J by 0 bases, with 9 bases between them. Germline CDR1 SGHRS, CDR2 YFSETQ. The CDR3 has 15 amino acids. CDR3 DNA: TGCGCCAGCAGCTCCAGGTTCGCGAACACCGGGGAGCTGTTTTTT. Its protein is CASSSRFANTGELFF.

The J gene is TRBJ2-7, the V gene TRBV7-8; 11 bases are a match to TRBD2. V dropped 1 base and J dropped 6; count of bases not matched to a gene: 8. CDR3 size: 16 residues. Germline assignment: CDR1 SGHVS and CDR2 FQNEAQ. The CDR3 sequence: CASSLVGSGLAGEQYF. CDR3 nucleotide sequence: TGTGCCAGCAGCTTAGTCGGGTCTGGACTAGCGGGCGAGCAGTACTTC.

J is TRBJ2-7 and V is TRBV28, with TRBD1 matching 7 bases. This CDR3 contains 13 residues. V was clipped by 5 bases and J by 6 bases; unmatched bases: 7. CDR1 and CDR2 (germline): MDHEN, SYDVKM. The CDR3 region has the DNA TGTGCCAGCAGTCTCACAGGGGCGCGCGAGCAGTACTTC. Translated: CASSLTGAREQYF.